The entry below gives a single T cell receptor (beta chain) sequence along with its context. Germline and junction disagree at one end, which may indicate a read error. The CDR3 is made up of 14 amino acids. Looked up from germline, CDR1 is SNHLY and CDR2 is FYNNEI. TCRdb keeps only in-frame clones here, not all; method: immunoSEQ multiplex PCR. The sample yields about 46,000 clones, approximately 86% seen once. The source of the sample is a study of blood T cell repertoires in COVID-19. Study-level information: COVID-19 samples collected from the United States, Italy and Spain covered acute and convalescent phases. T cells, B-cell-depleted T cells, or PBMCs provided the cDNA or gDNA that served as material.

The chain employs TRBV2 and TRBJ2-5; tentative D call: TRBD1 (5 bases). Specimen: peripheral blood. The sequence derives from a man in his 60s with active or convalescent COVID-19. CDR3 DNA sequence: TGTGCCACCAGTCAGAGCCTAGGGGCAGGGACCCAGTACTTC. This gives the protein CATSQSLGAGTQYF.